The 27 T cell receptor beta chains below come from one sample, sequenced in a study of early T cells in non-severe SARS-CoV-2 infection. TCRdb reprocessed the 5' RACE reads with MiXCR, giving one entry per CDR3 protein. This table has roughly 30,000 distinct CDR3 sequences, 5% to 6.5% appearing once. Sequenced material: whole blood, taken at baseline. The source is an adult who was a healthcare worker with PCR-confirmed SARS-CoV-2 infection or an uninfected control (not recorded which).

This clonotype was seen ten or more times. This chain joins TRBV28 and TRBJ2-5; TRBD2 aligns across 8 bases. The CDR3 extends over 14 amino acids. J lost 1 base, V lost 6 bases, and 4 bases had no gene match. The V gene's germline CDR1 is MDHEN and CDR2 SYDVKM. For the CDR3, the DNA is TGTGCCAGCAGCCATACTAGCGGCCAAGAGACCCAGTACTTC. Protein sequence: CASSHTSGQETQYF. Using reference TRBV28 and TRBJ2-5 for the parts outside the CDR3, the full variable domain is DVKVTQSSRYLVKRTGEKVFLECVQDMDHENMFWYRQDPGLGLRLIYFSYDVKMKEKGDIPEGYSVSREKKERFSLILESASTNQTSMYLCASSHTSGQETQYFGPGTRLLVL.

This clonotype has only a few counts. The chain is built from TRBV19 and TRBJ2-7; D is undetermined. This CDR3 region has 14 residues. CDR1 and CDR2 from the germline V gene are LNHDA and SQIVND (reference sequence). V lost 10 bases to trimming and J lost 1 base, with 17 bases between them. The CDR3 protein is CATSSQRTSYEQYF. As DNA, the CDR3 is TGTGCCACTTCAAGCCAGCGAACTTCCTACGAGCAGTACTTC.

This clonotype was found many times. The chain has TRBV6-5 and TRBJ2-1; unclear D gene. The germline V and J ends were trimmed by 4 bases and 4 bases, with 11 bases remaining between them. CDR3 length equals 14 residues. Germline CDR1 reads MNHEY; CDR2 reads SVGAGI. The CDR3 DNA follows: TGTGCCAGCAGTTCCCGGGTAGCTTACAATGAGCAGTTCTTC. It yields the protein CASSSRVAYNEQFF.

The chain has TRBV27 and TRBJ1-6, with TRBD1 matching 7 bases. V trimming: 4 bases; J trimming: 7 bases; junction bases outside the gene matches: 7. The CDR3 loop spans 15 amino acids. Germline V CDR1 and CDR2: MNHEY, SMNVEV (reference sequence). CDR3 loop: CASSYTWDRNSPLHF. The DNA for the CDR3 is TGTGCCAGCAGTTACACCTGGGACAGAAATTCACCCCTCCACTTT.

This clonotype was seen repeatedly, ten times or more. This chain connects TRBV5-4 to TRBJ2-5; D is possibly TRBD2 (5 bases). Germline CDR1 SGHNT, CDR2 YYREEE (reference sequence). The CDR3 runs to 16 residues. Between the trimmed V and J ends, which lost 2 bases and 5 bases, there was a span of 19 bases. The CDR3, as DNA: TGTGCCAGCAGCTTTGGAGGCTTGGTAACCTTGGAGACCCAGTACTTC. This translates into CASSFGGLVTLETQYF.

This clonotype was observed at least ten times. V is TRBV12-3 or TRBV12-4 and J is TRBJ1-2, with D maybe TRBD1 (6 bases). The CDR3 sequence is 16 residues long. V lost 7 bases, J lost 8 bases, and 26 bases lay in between. The CDR3 region is CASTISLDGAQGGYTF. The CDR3 DNA reads as TGTGCCAGCACCATCAGTTTAGACGGAGCCCAGGGGGGCTACACCTTC.

The CDR3 loop is CASSPPTGSSYNEQFF. The CDR3 DNA reads as TGTGCCAGCAGCCCGCCGACGGGCAGCTCCTACAATGAGCAGTTCTTC. This rearrangement joins TRBV5-6 to TRBJ2-1; unclear D gene. CDR3 length: 16 amino acids. The germline gives CDR1 SGHDT, CDR2 YYEEEE. Trimming took off 4 bases at V and 0 bases at J, with 14 bases between the two ends.

Many counts were recorded for this clonotype. The chain has TRBV12-3 or TRBV12-4 and TRBJ2-1, with 13 bases identical to TRBD2. The CDR3 covers 19 residues. Losses at the gene ends were 5 bases for V and 8 bases for J; bases not matched to a gene: 18. CDR3 residues: CASSGLTSGGPSHLDEQFF. The CDR3 coding sequence is TGTGCCAGCAGTGGTTTGACTAGCGGGGGGCCCTCCCATTTGGATGAGCAGTTCTTC.

The sample holds many counts of this clonotype. The gene calls are TRBV19 and TRBJ1-2, with D unclear. V dropped 6 bases and J dropped 8 bases, with 13 bases sitting between them. Germline CDR1 is LNHDA and CDR2 is SQIVND (reference sequence). The length of the CDR3 is 12 residues. The CDR3 region has the DNA TGTGCCAGTAGGCACCCCCAGACCGGCTACACCTTC. This translates into CASRHPQTGYTF.

This clonotype was counted at least ten times. V is TRBV9 and J is TRBJ2-3; 7 bases line up with TRBD1. This CDR3 has 15 amino acids. Germline V gene data show CDR1 as SGDLS and CDR2 as YYNGEE. With 3 bases clipped from V and 3 bases from J, the junction kept 7 bases outside the gene matches. CDR3 sequence (DNA): TGTGCCAGCAGCGCCCCTTCGGACAGGACAGATACGCAGTATTTT. The encoded protein is CASSAPSDRTDTQYF.

This clonotype has a count of ten or more. This chain links TRBV5-1 with TRBJ2-7; tentatively, D is TRBD1 (5 bases). The CDR3 runs to 14 residues. Per the germline V gene, CDR1 is SGHRS and CDR2 is YFSETQ. V was pared by 0 bases and J by 3 bases, with 10 bases between. The CDR3 nucleotides are TGCGCCAGCAGCTTGGGAGACAGCCGCTACGAGCAGTACTTC. Its protein is CASSLGDSRYEQYF.

The CDR3 sequence is CASSFGQPYEQYF. The CDR3 DNA reads as TGTGCCAGCAGTTTTGGACAGCCCTACGAGCAGTACTTC. The chain recombines TRBV27 with TRBJ2-7, with D maybe TRBD1 (6 bases). The CDR3 has 13 residues. Trimming took off 3 bases at V and 2 bases at J, with 8 bases between the two ends. The germline V gene has CDR1 MNHEY and CDR2 SMNVEV (reference sequence).

This clonotype was seen at least ten times. This chain uses TRBV15 with TRBJ2-3, with no clear D. The CDR3 loop spans 13 amino acids. Trimming stripped 8 bases from V and 4 bases from J, with 13 bases between. Germline V gene lookup returns CDR1 LNHNV and CDR2 YYDKDF (reference sequence). The CDR3 reads CATAKDKPDTQYF. As DNA, the CDR3 is TGTGCCACCGCAAAAGATAAGCCAGATACGCAGTATTTT. Combining the CDR3 with reference TRBV15 and TRBJ2-3 gives the whole variable domain DAMVIQNPRYQVTQFGKPVTLSCSQTLNHNVMYWYQQKSSQAPKLLFHYYDKDFNNEADTPDNFQSRRPNTSFCFLDIRSPGLGDTAMYLCATAKDKPDTQYFGPGTRLTVL.

This clonotype was seen many times. The chain has TRBV10-3 and TRBJ2-2; tentative D call: TRBD2 (5 bases). The germline V gene has CDR1 ENHRY and CDR2 SYGVKD. The CDR3 has 13 residues. V was pared by 10 bases and J by 3 bases, with 12 bases between. CDR3 nucleotides: TGTGCCACATCCCCCGGGGACACCGGGGAGCTGTTTTTT. This gives the protein CATSPGDTGELFF.

The chain has TRBV6-2 or TRBV6-3 and TRBJ1-1; D remains unclear. This CDR3 region has 11 residues. Germline V gene data show CDR1 as MNHEY and CDR2 as SVGEGT. The V end lost 6 bases, the J end lost 7 bases, and 9 bases lay between the germline ends. CDR3 amino acids: CASRTAFEAFF. The CDR3 coding sequence is TGTGCCAGCAGAACGGCCTTTGAAGCTTTCTTT.

This clonotype has ten or more counts. The chain couples TRBV20-1 to TRBJ1-1, with 9 bases lining up with TRBD1. CDR1 DFQATT and CDR2 SNEGSKA come from the germline V gene (reference sequence). The CDR3 totals 14 residues. V gave up 1 base and J gave up 5 bases; unmatched junction bases: 5. In DNA, the CDR3 is TGCAGTGCTAGAGGGGGACAGGGCCCTACTGAAGCTTTCTTT. Translation gives CSARGGQGPTEAFF.

Ten or more counts support this clonotype. The chain is built from TRBV5-1 and TRBJ2-6; unclear D gene. The CDR3 covers 15 residues. Trimming shortened V by 1 base and J by 2 bases, and 7 bases separated the two germline ends. Germline V gene sequence: CDR1 SGHRS, CDR2 YFSETQ. Here the CDR3 DNA reads TGCGCCAGCAGCTTGTGGGATGCTGGGGCCAACGTCCTGACTTTC. Translated, it gives CASSLWDAGANVLTF.

This clonotype was recorded at least ten times. This rearrangement joins TRBV3-1 to TRBJ2-1; TRBD1 might be the D (5 bases). The length of the CDR3 is 17 residues. Trimming left V 1 base short and J 9 bases short, with 22 bases between. Per the germline V gene, CDR1 is LGHDT and CDR2 is YNNKEL (reference sequence). The CDR3 loop is CASSQVDGAGRIPEQFF. DNA for the CDR3: TGTGCCAGCAGCCAAGTCGATGGGGCAGGCCGAATCCCTGAGCAGTTCTTC.

This clonotype came up many times. The rearrangement uses TRBV11-3 and TRBJ1-1; D uncertain. There are 14 residues in the CDR3. Deletions cut 0 bases from V and 1 base from J, with 6 bases between. Looked up from germline, CDR1 is SGHNT and CDR2 is YENEEA. The DNA of the CDR3 is TGTGCCAGCAGCTTAGATCCGTGGAACACTGAAGCTTTCTTT. This codes for CASSLDPWNTEAFF.

This sequence joins TRBV7-2 and TRBJ1-1, with D possibly being TRBD1 (5 bases). The germline CDR1 and CDR2 sequences are SGHTA and FQGNSA. V lost 6 bases and J lost 5, with 19 bases in between. There are 15 residues in the CDR3. The CDR3 nucleotides read TGTGCCAGCAGACCGATCGCTGGGGCGGGGACTGAAGCTTTCTTT. Residues: CASRPIAGAGTEAFF.

This clonotype came up many times. The chain combines TRBV6-2 or TRBV6-3 with TRBJ2-5; D unresolved. The ends were cut back, 7 bases at V and 4 bases at J, with 10 bases in the middle. The CDR3 has 12 amino acids. CDR1 MNHEY and CDR2 SVGEGT come from the germline V gene. CDR3: CASNDARETQYF. In DNA, the CDR3 is TGTGCCAGCAATGACGCCCGAGAGACCCAGTACTTC.

This rearrangement joins TRBV15 to TRBJ2-3; tentatively, D is TRBD2 (5 bases). Germline CDR1 LNHNV, CDR2 YYDKDF (reference sequence). Trimming removed 6 bases at V and 2 bases at J, with 15 bases between. This CDR3 is 15 amino acids long. The CDR3: CATRTGSLNTDTQYF. Here the CDR3 DNA reads TGTGCCACCAGGACGGGATCACTAAACACAGATACGCAGTATTTT.

This clonotype was counted ten times or more. The chain couples TRBV9 to TRBJ2-1; the D gene is possibly TRBD2 (5 bases). CDR1 is SGDLS and CDR2 is YYNGEE in the germline V gene. The V gene lost 4 bases and the J gene lost 1 base, with 12 bases spanning the gap. The CDR3 extends over 15 amino acids. The CDR3 protein is CASSPRAGSYNEQFF. The DNA for the CDR3 is TGTGCCAGCAGCCCGCGGGCAGGATCCTACAATGAGCAGTTCTTC.

There are many counts of this clonotype. The genes are TRBV13 and TRBJ1-1; unclear D gene. Trimming removed 6 bases at V and 0 bases at J, with 11 bases between. This CDR3 is 14 amino acids long. Germline-derived CDR1 and CDR2 are PRHDT and FYEKMQ (reference sequence). CDR3 amino acids: CASSGLRMNTEAFF. CDR3 DNA sequence: TGTGCCAGCAGTGGGCTTCGTATGAACACTGAAGCTTTCTTT. Filled out from reference TRBV13 and TRBJ1-1, the complete variable domain reads AAGVIQSPRHLIKEKRETATLKCYPIPRHDTVYWYQQGPGQDPQFLISFYEKMQSDKGSIPDRFSAQQFSDYHSELNMSSLELGDSALYFCASSGLRMNTEAFFGQGTRLTVV.

The J gene is TRBJ2-5, the V gene TRBV29-1; D is perhaps TRBD1 or TRBD2 (6 bases each). Deletions cut 4 bases from V and 5 bases from J, with 17 bases between. This CDR3 spans 14 amino acids. Germline-derived CDR1 and CDR2 are SQVTM and ANQGSEA. In nucleotides, the CDR3 is TGCAGCGTTGTCCGCGGGACAAAAGGGGAGACCCAGTACTTC. This codes for CSVVRGTKGETQYF. The full variable domain, with the rest looked up from reference TRBV29-1 and TRBJ2-5, is SAVISQKPSRDICQRGTSLTIQCQVDSQVTMMFWYRQQPGQSLTLIATANQGSEATYESGFVIDKFPISRPNLTFSTLTVSNMSPEDSSIYLCSVVRGTKGETQYFGPGTRLLVL.

The V and J genes are TRBV7-2 and TRBJ2-5, with D possibly TRBD2 on 7 matching bases. The V and J ends lost 5 bases and 4 bases respectively, with 17 bases between them. The germline CDR1 and CDR2 sequences are SGHTA and FQGNSA. CDR3 size: 15 residues. CDR3 in amino acids: CASSAVRGAGETQYF. The DNA for the CDR3 is TGTGCCAGCAGCGCGGTTCGGGGGGCCGGAGAGACCCAGTACTTC.

The table lists this clonotype with many counts. The chain couples TRBV27 to TRBJ1-2; D is possibly TRBD1 (5 bases). The germline V and J ends were trimmed by 6 bases and 8 bases, with 19 bases remaining between them. The CDR3 has 14 amino acids. Germline CDR1 reads MNHEY; CDR2 reads SMNVEV (reference sequence). The CDR3 nucleotides read TGTGCCAGCAGCCAAAGCGGGGCCTATGCCGGCTACACCTTC. Its translation: CASSQSGAYAGYTF.